The rows below give T cell receptor beta chains drawn from one sample of a study of cytomegalovirus exposure and HLA in healthy donors. Produced via immunoSEQ multiplex PCR; TCRdb's table is partial and in-frame only. The data contain some 80,000 clones, 60% to 85% of them seen just once; the ten biggest clones take up 5.5% to 6%. The sequencing input was PBMCs. The receptors were gathered from a man between 18 and 29 years old in good health and CMV-seropositive. The CDR3 runs from the conserved cysteine through the conserved F or W. D genes are given only for firm matches. The size of a clone is reported for some rows only, either as once, few or many, or as a class for expanded clones.

d_call j_call v_call clone_size cdr3_aa
- TRBJ1-1 TRBV28 - CASSSPVEAFF
- TRBJ2-3 TRBV7-3 - CASSFGGSTDTQYF
TRBD2 TRBJ2-7 TRBV5-1 - CASSLTSGTKYF
- TRBJ1-1 TRBV27 - CASSTIGGNTEAFF
TRBD2 TRBJ2-1 TRBV29-1 - CSVNTQQGLAEQFF
- TRBJ1-1 TRBV10-2 few CASSESQPRGEAFF
TRBD1 TRBJ2-1 TRBV18 - CASSPGTAQNEQFF
- TRBJ1-2 TRBV28 once CASSPPGTNGYTF
- TRBJ1-3 TRBV30 - CAWRGRGSGNTIYF
TRBD1 TRBJ1-4 TRBV6-1 few CASNRQGLNEKLFF
TRBD1 TRBJ2-7 TRBV6-5 - CASSLYRGAHEQYF
- TRBJ2-2 TRBV29-1 once CSAARDRYTGELFF
- TRBJ2-2 TRBV6-5 - CASRRAGELFF
- TRBJ2-1 TRBV7-2 - CASSLAVGVRLVGFF
TRBD2 TRBJ2-7 TRBV28 - CASTPSGGYEQYF
- TRBJ2-5 TRBV29-1 - CSVGQGPQETQYF
- TRBJ1-2 TRBV6-5 - CASSSGLYGYTF
- TRBJ1-2 TRBV28 - CASRTRQRLDYGYTF
TRBD2 TRBJ2-1 TRBV5-4 - CASSPLAGDSDEQFF
- TRBJ2-1 TRBV21-1 few CASSRLAPPNEQFF
TRBD2 TRBJ2-7 TRBV9 - CASSVYSLAGVSEQYF
- TRBJ2-1 TRBV9 - CASSAAVYNEQFF
TRBD2 TRBJ2-1 TRBV9 - CASSVLGLAGINEQFF
- TRBJ1-1 TRBV15 - CATTLEGRTEAFF
- TRBJ1-1 TRBV4-2 few CASSQTPVRPVAFF
TRBD1 TRBJ2-4 TRBV5-1 - CASSPTGSKNIQYF
- TRBJ2-7 TRBV18 - CASSPQGSTYEQYF
- TRBJ2-5 TRBV7-8 - CASSLRVLGETQYF
- TRBJ1-2 TRBV13 - CASSLTSSYGYTF
- TRBJ2-3 TRBV4-1 - CASSQGPHRRGISTDTQYF
- TRBJ1-3 TRBV6-1 - CASSPDTSTGNTIYF
- TRBJ2-2 TRBV4-2 - CASSQDKGPGTNTGELFF
- TRBJ1-2 TRBV4-1 - CASSQDVTGLGYGYTF
- TRBJ2-6 TRBV10-3 - CAISESLGSGANVLTF
- TRBJ1-5 TRBV19 - CASSIAGQPQHF